This paragraph covers one T cell receptor beta chain sequence. Antigen specificity is unknown. This specimen comes from a study of T cells in Graves' hyperthyroidism and ophthalmopathy. CDR1 SGHTA and CDR2 FQGNSA come from the germline V gene. The CDR3 has 16 residues. Trimming cost V 4 bases and J 0 bases, with 13 bases left between them. Study-wide results and caveats: The majority of expanded thyroid clonotypes above 0.001 also appeared in blood.

The CDR3 regions of TCR beta were amplified from RNA transcripts. A set of HTBI primers served as the primers for a first-round RT-PCR of the TCR CDR3. TCRdb analysed the multiplex PCR reads with MiXCR anew, one entry per CDR3 protein. The table has a few hundred thousand distinct CDR3 sequences, roughly 18% seen once; the top ten hold approximately 49%. The rearrangement links TRBV7-2 to TRBJ2-4, with a possible D match to TRBD1 (5 bases). Sequenced input: blood. This TCR was sampled from a woman aged 50 to 60 with Graves' hyperthyroidism. The chain's CDR3 is CASSSNPTVAKNIQYF. The CDR3 DNA sequence: TGTGCCAGCAGCTCCAATCCGACAGTAGCCAAAAACATTCAGTACTTC.